What follows is one TCR beta chain and its context. What it binds is not known. The V and J ends lost 7 bases and 1 base, in that order; junction bases with no gene match: 7. From germline, CDR1 is DFQATT and CDR2 SNEGSKA (reference sequence). This CDR3 contains 14 residues. This entry comes from a study of CD8 T cells in ankylosing spondylitis. Points from the study as a whole: One TCR beta motif, made up of roughly 8 highly homologous variants, appeared characteristic of ankylosing spondylitis blood.

With molecular barcodes, quantitative 5'-RACE was used to make the TCR beta libraries. One entry per CDR3 protein, called by TCRdb with MiXCR from the 5' RACE reads. The sample consists of 200,000 to 250,000 distinct CDR3 sequences, roughly 25% of them appearing once. The rearrangement links TRBV20-1 to TRBJ2-1; 7 bases agree with TRBD2. The TCR comes from a male donor with ankylosing spondylitis or in good health (not recorded which). Sequencing used blood, either unsorted or a sorted T cell fraction (not recorded which). The CDR3 DNA reads TGCAGTGTTACGGGGACTATTTCCTACAATGAGCAGTTCTTC. Its translation: CSVTGTISYNEQFF.